The present TCR beta chain was sequenced within a study of CD8+ T cells in alopecia areata. In the study overall: A 6-month off-drug phase came after tofacitinib, which had lasted 6 to 18 months. Overall study results and limits: Affected lesional scalp, above all in alopecia totalis/universalis, was more clonal than normal scalp.

Isolated RNA was reverse transcribed into cDNA used as the sequencing template. The repertoire was sequenced with immunoSEQ multiplex PCR; TCRdb's copy has only in-frame clones and lacks some. The profile shows 80,000 to 100,000 clones, about 45% of them singletons. Alopecia areata patients provided lesional scalp punch biopsies and peripheral blood, both collected for the study. PBMCs provided sorted CD4+ and CD8+ T cells. This clone was observed a single time. Its specificity is not known. The germline CDR1 and CDR2 sequences are MNHEY and SVGAGI. The germline V and J ends were trimmed by 6 bases and 0 bases, with 15 bases remaining between them. This CDR3 is built from 15 residues.

The J gene is TRBJ2-7, the V gene TRBV6-5; a possible D gene is TRBD2 (5 bases). The sequence was collected from a human donor with alopecia areata. Material for sequencing was CD4+ T cells sorted from blood. CDR3 protein: CASRSFSARSYEQYF. CDR3 bases: TGTGCCAGCAGGTCCTTTAGCGCCCGCTCCTACGAGCAGTACTTC.